This T cell receptor (beta chain) stems from a study of blood T cell repertoires in COVID-19. Study context: Italy, Spain and the United States were the sources of the convalescent and acute COVID-19 samples. PBMCs, B-cell-depleted T cells, or T cells provided the cDNA or gDNA that made up the material.

Authors' processing steps: Reference gene primer amplification yielded estimated nucleated cell counts. The repertoire was sequenced with immunoSEQ multiplex PCR; TCRdb's copy has only in-frame clones and lacks some. V and J calls and clone size are copied from that table; D and trimming were computed from the DNA. The sample consists of 90,000 to 120,000 clones, around four fifths of them appearing once. J lost 1 base, V lost 7 bases, and 6 bases had no gene match. Germline lookup yields CDR1 MNHEY and CDR2 SVGAGI. The CDR3 totals 14 residues. This clonotype originated in a man between 60 and 75 years old with acute or convalescent COVID-19. The V and J genes are TRBV6-5 and TRBJ1-1; the match to TRBD1 covers 7 bases. Sequencing used peripheral blood. The CDR3 is CASNYRGGNTEAFF. The CDR3 DNA reads TGTGCCAGCAACTACAGGGGAGGGAACACTGAAGCTTTCTTT.